A selection of T cell receptor beta chains follows, all from one sample in a study of T cells and Merkel cell carcinoma outcomes. TCRdb's copy holds only in-frame clones and misses some; the assay was immunoSEQ multiplex PCR. Here the sample spans roughly 2,000 clones, around nine tenths being singletons. The sequenced sample was tumor tissue from Merkel cell carcinoma. The origin of the receptors is a human donor with Merkel cell carcinoma. Both conserved end residues are part of each CDR3. D genes are given only for firm matches. A clone size is listed for some rows: how often the clone was seen (once, few, many), or a class if it is expanded.

D,J,V,size,DNA,CDR3
NA,TRBJ2-7,TRBV28,NA,TGTGCCAGCAGCCCGGGGGCAGGGAGCTCCTACGAGCAGTACTTC,CASSPGAGSSYEQYF
NA,TRBJ2-7,TRBV5-6,NA,TGTGCCAGCAGCTTGCCCTCAGGGGTTGAGCAGTACTTC,CASSLPSGVEQYF
TRBD1,TRBJ2-4,TRBV29-1,NA,TGCAGCGTTGAAGGACAGGGGTTGGGCATTCAGTACTTC,CSVEGQGLGIQYF
NA,TRBJ1-4,TRBV5-6,once,TGTGCCAGCAGCTCCGGGACACGTACTGAAAAACTGTTTTTT,CASSSGTRTEKLFF
TRBD2,TRBJ2-1,TRBV29-1,NA,TGTAGCGTTGAGCCTAGCGGGAGGGAGCCTGAGCAGTTCTTC,CSVEPSGREPEQFF
NA,TRBJ2-1,TRBV19,few,TGTGCCAGTAGTATAGGAACAGAGTCGTTCTTC,CASSIGTESFF
TRBD1,TRBJ2-3,TRBV19,NA,TGTGCCAGTAGTACCCCGGACAGGGGTGTCACAGATACGCAGTATTTT,CASSTPDRGVTDTQYF
TRBD1,TRBJ1-2,TRBV5-1,NA,TGCGCCAGCAGCGCCGGGACAGGGGCCAAGGGCTACACCTTC,CASSAGTGAKGYTF
NA,TRBJ2-3,TRBV15,once,TGTGCCACCAGCAGAGATTTTAGGCCTAACCGACCCACAGATACGCAGTATTTT,CATSRDFRPNRPTDTQYF
NA,TRBJ2-7,TRBV28,NA,TGTGCCAGCAGTTTATGGGTAGGGCTGAGCTCCTACGAGCAGTACTTC,CASSLWVGLSSYEQYF
NA,TRBJ1-2,TRBV5-1,NA,TGCGCCAGCAGCCCCTATGGGCAGAGTGGTGGCTACACCTTC,CASSPYGQSGGYTF
TRBD1,TRBJ1-3,TRBV29-1,NA,TGCAGCGTTGAGGGACAGCCCGGGCCTGGAAACACCATATATTTT,CSVEGQPGPGNTIYF
NA,TRBJ1-4,TRBV12-5,NA,TGTGCTAGTGGTGAGCCGACAGGAGTCGTGGAAAAACTGTTTTTT,CASGEPTGVVEKLFF
NA,TRBJ2-5,TRBV7-9,NA,TGTGCCAGCAGCTTCGACAGGCTCTTGGGGCAGTACTTC,CASSFDRLLGQYF
NA,TRBJ2-5,TRBV25-1,NA,TGTGCCAGCAGTCCCCGGCGGTCCGGGAACCAAGAGACCCAGTACTTC,CASSPRRSGNQETQYF
NA,TRBJ1-4,TRBV6-5,NA,TGTGCCAGCAGTTACGGCCGGGTTGGGGAAAAACTGTTTTTT,CASSYGRVGEKLFF
TRBD1,TRBJ2-5,TRBV7-9,NA,TGTGCCAGCAGCTTAGGGACAGGGACCATCCCCCAAGAGACCCAGTACTTC,CASSLGTGTIPQETQYF
TRBD2,TRBJ2-2,TRBV29-1,NA,TGCAGCGTCAGCCTGGGGGCTAGCGGGACCGGGGAGCTGTTTTTT,CSVSLGASGTGELFF
TRBD2,TRBJ2-5,TRBV11-2,NA,TGTGCCAGCATGGGGACTAGCGGGGAGATACACCAAGAGACCCAGTACTTC,CASMGTSGEIHQETQYF
TRBD1,TRBJ1-2,TRBV5-1,NA,TGCGCCAGCAGCCTCTGGACAGGGGATGGCTACACCTTC,CASSLWTGDGYTF
TRBD1,TRBJ1-4,TRBV29-1,NA,TGCAGCGTTGAGGACAGGTTCGTGGAAAAACTGTTTTTT,CSVEDRFVEKLFF
NA,TRBJ1-2,TRBV27,NA,TGTGCCAGCACCACACTGGCAGCAACTAACTATGGCTACACCTTC,CASTTLAATNYGYTF
NA,TRBJ2-5,TRBV7-9,NA,TGTGCCAGCAGCCGGTACAGGGCCCGGGAAGAGACCCAGTACTTC,CASSRYRAREETQYF
NA,TRBJ2-7,TRBV5-1,once,TGCGCCAGCAGCTTCGCCGGAGGGGGGTACGAGCAGTACTTC,CASSFAGGGYEQYF
TRBD1,TRBJ1-2,TRBV7-3,NA,TGTGCCAGCAGCTTAAGAAAAACGGGGACAGACGGCTACACCTTC,CASSLRKTGTDGYTF
NA,TRBJ2-7,TRBV7-2,NA,TGTGCCAGCAGCTTTGTCAGGGGGGACACGGAGTACTTC,CASSFVRGDTEYF
NA,TRBJ2-4,TRBV5-6,NA,TGTGCCAGCAGCACCTACTCCCCAGGGGCCAAAAACATTCAGTACTTC,CASSTYSPGAKNIQYF
TRBD2,TRBJ2-1,TRBV5-1,NA,TGCGCCAGCAGCCTTCTTCTAGCGGGGGGTTCGAATGAGCAGTTCTTC,CASSLLLAGGSNEQFF
NA,TRBJ2-7,TRBV6-1,NA,TGTGCCAGCGCCGCCCTCCCAACGAGGGGCGAGCAGTACTTC,CASAALPTRGEQYF
NA,TRBJ1-1,TRBV29-1,NA,TGCAGCACCAGTAGGGTGAACACTGAAGCTTTCTTT,CSTSRVNTEAFF